This T cell receptor beta chain was profiled in a study of shared clonotypes between healthy human individuals. The CDR3 has 14 amino acids. The germline V and J ends were trimmed by 2 bases and 5 bases, with 13 bases remaining between them. Germline V gene sequence: CDR1 GTSNPN, CDR2 SVGIG (reference sequence). The material for each subset, its genomic DNA, was split evenly across several immunoSEQ plates. The repertoire was sequenced with immunoSEQ multiplex PCR; TCRdb's copy has only in-frame clones and lacks some. The table shows 1.6 million or so clones, with roughly 96% occurring only once. The sample comprised naive CD4+ T cells sorted from blood. As to subset: CD45RA+ positively selected. This clonotype was sampled from a man aged 25-40 years in good health. J is TRBJ2-1 and V is TRBV30; D could derive from TRBD1 or TRBD2 (5 bases each). The CDR3 nucleotides read TGTGCCTGGAGTCCCAGGGACCTTGACAATGAGCAGTTCTTC. This translates into CAWSPRDLDNEQFF.